This is a list of T cell receptor beta chains from one sample in a study of cytomegalovirus exposure and HLA in healthy donors. TCRdb's table, derived via immunoSEQ multiplex PCR, lists solely in-frame clones and lacks some. The table shows approximately 250,000 clones, with around 80% occurring only once. Sequences were obtained from PBMCs. The receptors were gathered from a boy aged 10-17 years in good health and CMV-seronegative. Both conserved end residues are part of each CDR3. A D gene is named only where the DNA matches it firmly. Not all rows give a size; the values are once, few, many and, for expanded clones, a class.

once TRBD2 TRBJ2-1 TRBV4-1 TGCGCCAGCAGCCAAGAAAGACTAGCGGGGTACAATGAGCAGTTCTTC CASSQERLAGYNEQFF
NA TRBD2 TRBJ2-4 TRBV9 TGTGCCAGCAGCGTAGAGGGGACTAGCGGAAACATTCAGTACTTC CASSVEGTSGNIQYF
NA TRBD1 TRBJ1-2 TRBV27 TGTGCCAGCAGTTTATCGGGACCGGGACAGCCTCACTATGGCTACACCTTC CASSLSGPGQPHYGYTF
NA NA TRBJ2-1 TRBV5-6 TGTGCCAGCAGCCCGGGTCGCCGAACTGAGCAGTTCTTC CASSPGRRTEQFF
NA NA TRBJ2-7 TRBV21-1 TGTGCCAGCAGCAAAGTGTGGCAGAACCCACCCCTCGAGCAGTACTTC CASSKVWQNPPLEQYF
few TRBD1 TRBJ1-6 TRBV18 TGTGCCAGCTCACCAAGGGGGGCCGGGACAGGGAGTGGTTCACCCCTCCACTTT CASSPRGAGTGSGSPLHF
few NA TRBJ2-3 TRBV5-7 TGTGCCAGCAGCTTGACTGTTGGGGCCTGGACAGATACGCAGTATTTT CASSLTVGAWTDTQYF
NA NA TRBJ2-7 TRBV4-2 TGTGCCAGCAGCCAGGCCGGGACTGACTCCTACGAGCAGTACTTC CASSQAGTDSYEQYF
once TRBD2 TRBJ2-3 TRBV13 TGTGCCAGCAGCTTAAGACTAGCGGGGGGGAGCACAGATACGCAGTATTTT CASSLRLAGGSTDTQYF
NA TRBD1 TRBJ2-3 TRBV5-1 TGCGCCAGCCGTGGACAGGGGTGGGATACGCAGTATTTT CASRGQGWDTQYF
few NA TRBJ2-1 TRBV19 TGTGCCAGTAGTACGCGACTAGGGGCAAATGAGCAGTTCTTC CASSTRLGANEQFF
NA TRBD2 TRBJ2-4 TRBV5-4 TGTGCCAGCAGCGGACTCTCTAGCGGGGGGGATCGCATTCAGTACTTC CASSGLSSGGDRIQYF
NA TRBD2 TRBJ2-1 TRBV4-1 TGCGCCAGCAGCCAAGTGCCCGGGACTAGCGCCTCCAATGAGCAGTTCTTC CASSQVPGTSASNEQFF
NA TRBD1 TRBJ1-4 TRBV27 TGTGCCAGCAGCTGGACAGGGGGCAAGGAAAAACTGTTTTTT CASSWTGGKEKLFF
once NA TRBJ1-1 TRBV6-4 TGTGCCAGCAGCCGGGGGGGAGAGAACACTGAAGCTTTCTTT CASSRGGENTEAFF
NA NA TRBJ2-4 TRBV28 TGTGCCAGCAGCCAAGGAGGAGGGTTTGGAAACATTCAGTACTTC CASSQGGGFGNIQYF
few NA TRBJ2-7 TRBV9 TGTGCCAGCAGCGTAAGTATCGGTACCTATGAGCAGTACTTC CASSVSIGTYEQYF
NA NA TRBJ1-5 TRBV27 TGTGCCAGCAGTTTATCTGGAGATAGCAATCAGCCCCAGCATTTT CASSLSGDSNQPQHF
NA NA TRBJ1-2 TRBV10-3 TGTGCCATCCTAAAAGACCAGGCCTATGGCTACACCTTC CAILKDQAYGYTF
once NA TRBJ2-7 TRBV2 TGTGCTAGCAGTGAAGCGCAGGCGGAGCAGTACTTC CASSEAQAEQYF
NA NA TRBJ1-5 TRBV7-2 TGTGCCAGCAGCTTAGTGGGAGGGGGACAGCCCCAGCATTTT CASSLVGGGQPQHF
NA NA TRBJ1-6 TRBV9 TGTGCCAGCAGCGTCAACAGCCCTAATTCACCCCTCCACTTT CASSVNSPNSPLHF
NA NA TRBJ2-3 TRBV7-3 TGTGCCAGCAGCCCCGAGATCACAGATACGCAGTATTTT CASSPEITDTQYF
NA NA TRBJ1-5 TRBV15 TGTGCCACCAGCAGGTCCACGGTAAGCAATCAGCCCCAGCATTTT CATSRSTVSNQPQHF
NA NA TRBJ1-1 TRBV19 TGTGCCAGTAGTATAGAGGTAATTGTCGGGGTCACTGAAGCTTTCTTT CASSIEVIVGVTEAFF
NA TRBD1 TRBJ2-5 TRBV9 TGTGCCAGCAGCGTAGAGGGACAGAACATGGAGACCCAGTACTTC CASSVEGQNMETQYF
few NA TRBJ1-4 TRBV6-1 TGTGCCAGCTTTCACAGGGAAAAGGAAAAACTGTTTTTT CASFHREKEKLFF
NA NA TRBJ1-1 TRBV7-2 TGTGCCAGCAGCTTAGGGGGGGTACGGGGCGGCACTGAAGCTTTCTTT CASSLGGVRGGTEAFF
NA TRBD1 TRBJ1-2 TRBV5-4 TGTGCCAGCAGCTTAGACAGGGGAGACTATGGCTACACCTTC CASSLDRGDYGYTF
NA NA TRBJ2-1 TRBV29-1 TGCAGCGTTGAAACCGGGGAGAGAAACAATGAGCAGTTCTTC CSVETGERNNEQFF
NA TRBD1 TRBJ2-7 TRBV19 TGTGCCAGTAGTATCACAGGGGGCTTGAACGAGCAGTACTTC CASSITGGLNEQYF
NA NA TRBJ2-2 TRBV11-1 TGTGCCAGCAGCTTAAAAATAGTGGCTAGCGAGCACACCGGGGAGCTGTTTTTT CASSLKIVASEHTGELFF
NA NA TRBJ2-3 TRBV10-3 TGTGCCATCAATCCTACGGTTACGAGCGGCCTGCCGAGGGATACGCAGTATTTT CAINPTVTSGLPRDTQYF
NA NA TRBJ2-7 TRBV5-1 TGCGCCAGCAGCACTGGGACTCCCTTCTACGAGCAGTACTTC CASSTGTPFYEQYF
NA TRBD1 TRBJ2-7 TRBV5-1 TGCGCCAGCAGCCTGGGGACAGGGTACGAGCAGTACTTC CASSLGTGYEQYF
NA NA TRBJ2-3 TRBV2 TGTGCCAGCAAAAGAGACGGGGGAGCAGATACGCAGTATTTT CASKRDGGADTQYF
NA NA TRBJ2-7 TRBV27 TGTGCCAGCAGTCTTTTGGGGCCCGTGGGGCAGTACTTC CASSLLGPVGQYF
few TRBD2 TRBJ2-1 TRBV2 TGTGCCAGCAGTGATAAAGGGACTAGCGGGGGGATGCCCTACAATGAGCAGTTCTTC CASSDKGTSGGMPYNEQFF
NA TRBD1 TRBJ1-5 TRBV27 TGTGCCAGTTCGCTGAAGGGGGCGGGTCAGCCCCAGCATTTT CASSLKGAGQPQHF
NA NA TRBJ1-2 TRBV9 TGTGCCAGCAGAGAACAGGGCAACTATGGCTACACCTTC CASREQGNYGYTF
NA NA TRBJ2-7 TRBV6-1 TGTGCCAGCCTTCCCCTTAGCGGCACCTGGGAGCAGTACTTC CASLPLSGTWEQYF
once TRBD1 TRBJ1-1 TRBV29-1 TGCAGCGTTGAACCGGGACAGGGGAACACTGAAGCTTTCTTT CSVEPGQGNTEAFF
NA TRBD2 TRBJ2-3 TRBV6-4 TGTGCCAGCAGCTTAGCGGGAGGGGCAGATACGCAGTATTTT CASSLAGGADTQYF
NA NA TRBJ2-2 TRBV5-8 TGTGCCAGCAGCTTGTTGATATGGACAAGTAACACCGGGGAGCTGTTTTTT CASSLLIWTSNTGELFF
NA TRBD1 TRBJ1-1 TRBV11-2 TGTGCCAGCAGGACAGGGGGGGTAGAAGCTTTCTTT CASRTGGVEAFF
few TRBD1 TRBJ1-1 TRBV29-1 TGCAGCGCCCTACAGGGGGGGAACACTGAAGCTTTCTTT CSALQGGNTEAFF
NA NA TRBJ2-2 TRBV21-1 TGTGCCAGCAGCGTCAGCCGGGACACGAACACCGGGGAGCTGTTTTTT CASSVSRDTNTGELFF
few TRBD1 TRBJ2-3 TRBV29-1 TGCAGCGGGGGGACAGGGGGCGCGAATACGCAGTATTTT CSGGTGGANTQYF
few TRBD1 TRBJ1-5 TRBV30 TGTGCCTGGAGGGGGGGACAGGTCAATCAGCCCCAGCATTTT CAWRGGQVNQPQHF
NA TRBD1 TRBJ2-7 TRBV5-4 TGTGCCAGCAGCTTGGCACAGGGGTCCTCCTACGAGCAGTACTTC CASSLAQGSSYEQYF
NA TRBD2 TRBJ2-5 TRBV9 TGTGCCAGCAGCGTAGATAGCGGGAGTCTCCAAGAGACCCAGTACTTC CASSVDSGSLQETQYF
NA NA TRBJ1-2 TRBV12-5 TGTGCTAGTGGTTTGGTATGGGAGCGCGATGGCTACACCTTC CASGLVWERDGYTF